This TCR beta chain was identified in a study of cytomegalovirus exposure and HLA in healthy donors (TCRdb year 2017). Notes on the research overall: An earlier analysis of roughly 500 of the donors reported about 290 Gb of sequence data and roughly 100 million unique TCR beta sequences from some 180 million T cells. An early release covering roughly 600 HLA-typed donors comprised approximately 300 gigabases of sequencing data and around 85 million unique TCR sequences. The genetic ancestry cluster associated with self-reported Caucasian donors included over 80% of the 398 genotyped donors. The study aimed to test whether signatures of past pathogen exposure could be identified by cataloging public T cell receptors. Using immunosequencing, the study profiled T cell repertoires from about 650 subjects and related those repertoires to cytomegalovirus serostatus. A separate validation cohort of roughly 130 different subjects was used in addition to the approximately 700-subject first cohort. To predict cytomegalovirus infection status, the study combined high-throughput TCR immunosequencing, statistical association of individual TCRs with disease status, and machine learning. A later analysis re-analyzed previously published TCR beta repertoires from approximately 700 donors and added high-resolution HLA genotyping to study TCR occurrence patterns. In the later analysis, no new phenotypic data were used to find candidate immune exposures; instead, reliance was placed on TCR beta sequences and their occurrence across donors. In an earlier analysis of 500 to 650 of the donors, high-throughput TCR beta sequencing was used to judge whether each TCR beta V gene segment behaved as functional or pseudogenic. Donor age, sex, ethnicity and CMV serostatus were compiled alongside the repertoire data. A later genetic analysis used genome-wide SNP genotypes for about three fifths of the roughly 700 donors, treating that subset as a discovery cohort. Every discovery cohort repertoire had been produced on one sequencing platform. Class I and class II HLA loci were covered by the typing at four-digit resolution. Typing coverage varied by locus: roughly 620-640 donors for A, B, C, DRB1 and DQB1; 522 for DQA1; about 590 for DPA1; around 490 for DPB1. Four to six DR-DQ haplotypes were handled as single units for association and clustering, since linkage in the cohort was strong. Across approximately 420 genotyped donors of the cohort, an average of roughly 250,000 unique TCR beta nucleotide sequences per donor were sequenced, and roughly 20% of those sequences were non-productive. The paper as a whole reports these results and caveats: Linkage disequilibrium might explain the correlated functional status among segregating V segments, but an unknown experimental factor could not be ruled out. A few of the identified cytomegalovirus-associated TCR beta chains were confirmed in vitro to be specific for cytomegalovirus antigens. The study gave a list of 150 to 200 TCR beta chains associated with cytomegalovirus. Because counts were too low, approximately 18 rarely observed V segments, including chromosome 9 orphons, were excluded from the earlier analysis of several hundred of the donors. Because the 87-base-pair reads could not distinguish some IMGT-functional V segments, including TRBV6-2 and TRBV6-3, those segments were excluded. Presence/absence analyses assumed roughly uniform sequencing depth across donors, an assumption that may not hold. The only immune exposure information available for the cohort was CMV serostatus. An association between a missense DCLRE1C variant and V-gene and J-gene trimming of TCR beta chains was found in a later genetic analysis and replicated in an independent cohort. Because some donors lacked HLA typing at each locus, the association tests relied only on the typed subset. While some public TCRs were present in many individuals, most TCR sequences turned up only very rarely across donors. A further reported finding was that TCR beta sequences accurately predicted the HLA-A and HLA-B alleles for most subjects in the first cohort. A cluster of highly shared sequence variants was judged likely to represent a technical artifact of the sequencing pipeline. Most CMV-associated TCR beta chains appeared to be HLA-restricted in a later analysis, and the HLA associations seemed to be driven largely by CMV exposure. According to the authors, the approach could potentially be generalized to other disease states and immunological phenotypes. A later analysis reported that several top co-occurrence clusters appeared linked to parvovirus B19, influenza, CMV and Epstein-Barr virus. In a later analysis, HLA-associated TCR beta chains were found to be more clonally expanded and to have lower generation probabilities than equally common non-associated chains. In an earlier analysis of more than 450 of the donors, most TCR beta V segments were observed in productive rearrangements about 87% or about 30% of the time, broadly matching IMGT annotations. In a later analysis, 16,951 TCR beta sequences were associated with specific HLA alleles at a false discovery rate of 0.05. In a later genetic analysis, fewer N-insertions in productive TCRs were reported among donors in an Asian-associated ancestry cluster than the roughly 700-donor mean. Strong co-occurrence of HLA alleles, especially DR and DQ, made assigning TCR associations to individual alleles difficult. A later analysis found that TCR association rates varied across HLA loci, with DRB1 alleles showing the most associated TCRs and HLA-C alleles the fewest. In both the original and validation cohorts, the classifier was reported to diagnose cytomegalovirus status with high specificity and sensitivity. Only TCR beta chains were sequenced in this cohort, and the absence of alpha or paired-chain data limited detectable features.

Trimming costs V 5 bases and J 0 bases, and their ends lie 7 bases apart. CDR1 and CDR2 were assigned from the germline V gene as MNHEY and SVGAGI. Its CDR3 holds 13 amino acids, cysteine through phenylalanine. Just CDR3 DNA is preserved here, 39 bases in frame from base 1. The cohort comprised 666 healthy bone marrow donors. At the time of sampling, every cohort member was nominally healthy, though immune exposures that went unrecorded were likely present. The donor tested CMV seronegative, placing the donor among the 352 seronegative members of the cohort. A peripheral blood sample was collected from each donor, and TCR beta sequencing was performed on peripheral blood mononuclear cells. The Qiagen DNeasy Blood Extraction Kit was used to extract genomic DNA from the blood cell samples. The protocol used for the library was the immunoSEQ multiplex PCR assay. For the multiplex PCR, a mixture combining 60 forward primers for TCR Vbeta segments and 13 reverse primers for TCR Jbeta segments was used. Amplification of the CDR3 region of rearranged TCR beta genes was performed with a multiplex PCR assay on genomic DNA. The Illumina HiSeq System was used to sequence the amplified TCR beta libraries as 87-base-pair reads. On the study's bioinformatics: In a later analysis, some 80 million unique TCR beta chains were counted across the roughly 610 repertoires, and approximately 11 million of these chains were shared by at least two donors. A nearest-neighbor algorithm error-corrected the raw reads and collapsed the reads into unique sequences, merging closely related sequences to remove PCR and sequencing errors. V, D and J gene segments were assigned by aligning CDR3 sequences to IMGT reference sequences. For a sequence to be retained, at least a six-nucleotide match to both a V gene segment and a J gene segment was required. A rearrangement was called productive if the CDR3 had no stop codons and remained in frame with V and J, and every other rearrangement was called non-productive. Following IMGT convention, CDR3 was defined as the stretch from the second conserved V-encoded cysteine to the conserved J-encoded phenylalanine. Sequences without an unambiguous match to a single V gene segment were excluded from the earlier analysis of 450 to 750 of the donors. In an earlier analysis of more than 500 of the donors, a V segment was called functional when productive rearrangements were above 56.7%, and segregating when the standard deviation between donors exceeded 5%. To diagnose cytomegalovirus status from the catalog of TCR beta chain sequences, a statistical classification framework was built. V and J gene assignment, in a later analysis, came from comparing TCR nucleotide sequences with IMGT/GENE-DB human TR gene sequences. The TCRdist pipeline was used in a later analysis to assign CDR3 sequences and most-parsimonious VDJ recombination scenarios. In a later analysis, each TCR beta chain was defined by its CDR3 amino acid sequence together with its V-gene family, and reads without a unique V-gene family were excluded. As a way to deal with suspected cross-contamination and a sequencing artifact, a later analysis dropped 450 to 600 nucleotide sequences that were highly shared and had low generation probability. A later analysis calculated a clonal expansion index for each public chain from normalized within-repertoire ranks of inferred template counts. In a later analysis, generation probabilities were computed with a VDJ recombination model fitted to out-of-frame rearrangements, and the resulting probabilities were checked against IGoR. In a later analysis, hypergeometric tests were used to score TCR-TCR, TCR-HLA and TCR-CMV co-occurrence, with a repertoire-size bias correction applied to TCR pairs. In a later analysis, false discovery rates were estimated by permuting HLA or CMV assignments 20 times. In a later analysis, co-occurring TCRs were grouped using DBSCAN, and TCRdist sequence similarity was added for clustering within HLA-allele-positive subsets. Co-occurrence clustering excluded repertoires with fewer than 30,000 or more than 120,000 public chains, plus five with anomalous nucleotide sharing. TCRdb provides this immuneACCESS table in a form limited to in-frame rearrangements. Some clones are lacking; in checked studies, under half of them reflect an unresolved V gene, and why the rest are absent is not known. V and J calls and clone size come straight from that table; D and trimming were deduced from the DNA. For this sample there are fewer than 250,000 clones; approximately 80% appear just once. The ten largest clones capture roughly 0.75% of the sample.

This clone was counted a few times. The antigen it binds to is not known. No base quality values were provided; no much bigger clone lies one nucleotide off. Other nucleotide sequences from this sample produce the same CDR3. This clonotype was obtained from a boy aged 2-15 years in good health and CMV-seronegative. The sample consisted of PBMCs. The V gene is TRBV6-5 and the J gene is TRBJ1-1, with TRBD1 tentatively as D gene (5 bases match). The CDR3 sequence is CASSPTVNTEAFF. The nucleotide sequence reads TGTGCCAGCAGTCCGACAGTGAACACTGAAGCTTTCTTT.